The 22 T cell receptor beta chains below were found in one sample sequenced in a study of cytomegalovirus exposure and HLA in healthy donors. The PCR used 60 Vbeta and 13 Jbeta primers. Profiling relied on immunoSEQ multiplex PCR, and the TCRdb table lists in-frame clones only, not all of them. The table lists around 110,000 clones, around 75% of them singletons. Material for sequencing was PBMCs. Source of these receptors: a woman between 18 and 29 years old in good health and CMV-seronegative.

This rearrangement joins TRBV28 to TRBJ2-7, with TRBD1 matching over 7 bases. The junction had 9 bases not matched to a gene; V was cut back by 5 bases and J by 2 bases. There are 15 residues in the CDR3. Germline values: CDR1 MDHEN, CDR2 SYDVKM. The CDR3 region is CASSTQGSGTYEQYF. CDR3 nucleotide sequence: TGTGCCAGCAGTACACAGGGGAGTGGGACCTACGAGCAGTACTTC.

In DNA form, the CDR3 reads TGCGCCAGCAGCTTGGCGATGTCAGGGGAAGAGCAGTACTTC. Its protein product is CASSLAMSGEEQYF. V usage is TRBV5-1 and J usage is TRBJ2-7; TRBD1 is a possible D gene (6 bases). In germline, CDR1 is SGHRS, CDR2 YFSETQ. V lost 0 bases to trimming and J lost 7 bases, with 14 bases between them. CDR3 length: 14 residues. The full variable domain, its missing parts supplied by reference TRBV5-1 and TRBJ2-7, is KAGVTQTPRYLIKTRGQQVTLSCSPISGHRSVSWYQQTPGQGLQFLFEYFSETQRNKGNFPGRFSGRQFSNSRSEMNVSTLELGDSALYLCASSLAMSGEEQYFGPGTRLTVT.

The V gene is TRBV4-1, the J gene TRBJ2-3; the match to TRBD1 covers 7 bases. J gave up 2 bases and V 3 bases, and 14 bases lay outside the gene matches. The germline V gene has CDR1 MGHRA and CDR2 YSYEKL. The CDR3 is made up of 18 amino acids. For the CDR3, the DNA is TGCGCCAGCAGCCATCAGCAGCTCGGGACAGCCGACACAGATACGCAGTATTTT. It encodes CASSHQQLGTADTDTQYF.

The chain is built from TRBV28 and TRBJ1-2, with TRBD1 identical over 8 bases. CDR1 and CDR2 (germline): MDHEN, SYDVKM. With V trimmed by 1 base and J by 5 bases, 9 bases remained unmatched. The CDR3 runs to 16 residues. In nucleotides, the CDR3 is TGTGCCAGCAGTTTATTGGGACAGGAACTCCCGTATGGCTACACCTTC. It codes for CASSLLGQELPYGYTF.

The gene calls are TRBV28 and TRBJ1-1, with D tentatively TRBD1 (5 bases). V shed 11 bases and J shed 3 bases, with 13 bases lying between them. The CDR3 extends over 12 amino acids. Germline CDR1 and CDR2: MDHEN and SYDVKM. CDR3 region: CASTWGDTEAFF. The CDR3 bases are TGTGCCTCCACCTGGGGGGACACTGAAGCTTTCTTT.

This chain joins TRBV28 and TRBJ1-2, with TRBD1 as a possible D gene (6 bases). Germline CDR1 is MDHEN and CDR2 is SYDVKM. This CDR3 has 13 amino acids. Trimming removed 5 bases from V and 5 bases from J, with 12 bases in between. The CDR3 bases are TGTGCCAGCAGTACAGGGTTAGGGTATGGCTACACCTTC. Residues: CASSTGLGYGYTF.

This chain uses TRBV5-1 with TRBJ2-7, with TRBD1 matching 7 bases. CDR1 and CDR2 from the germline V gene are SGHRS and YFSETQ. The CDR3 is 14 residues long. After removal of 4 bases from V and 4 bases from J, the junction contained 8 bases not matched to a gene. The CDR3 DNA reads as TGCGCCAGCAGCAACGGGGACAGATCATACGAGCAGTACTTC. Protein: CASSNGDRSYEQYF.

The sample holds a few counts of this clone. V is TRBV6-5 and J is TRBJ2-7; TRBD2 matches at 11 bases. Per the germline V gene, CDR1 is MNHEY and CDR2 is SVGAGI. The CDR3 spans 15 residues. V trimming: 0 bases; J trimming: 2 bases; junction bases outside the gene matches: 0. The CDR3 here is CASSYSSGGAYEQYF. The CDR3 DNA reads TGTGCCAGCAGTTACTCTAGCGGGGGGGCCTACGAGCAGTACTTC.

This clone was detected a few times. J is TRBJ1-1 and V is TRBV19; unclear D gene. V lost 5 bases, J lost 3 bases, and 19 bases lay in between. Germline assignment: CDR1 LNHDA and CDR2 SQIVND (reference sequence). This CDR3 region has 16 residues. CDR3 sequence (DNA): TGTGCCAGTAGTGGGGTCGGAGGTTTCCCAGACACTGAAGCTTTCTTT. It codes for CASSGVGGFPDTEAFF.

The V and J genes are TRBV7-3 and TRBJ2-2; TRBD2 might be the D (5 bases). This CDR3 region has 13 residues. The V gene's germline CDR1 is SGHTA and CDR2 FQGTGA. V shed 2 bases and J shed 6 bases, with 7 bases lying between them. DNA for the CDR3: TGTGCCAGCAGCTTAGGAGGCGCCGGGGAGCTGTTTTTT. Protein: CASSLGGAGELFF.

The rearrangement uses TRBV27 and TRBJ1-5; D possibly corresponds to TRBD1 (5 bases). V was cut by 2 bases and J by 6 bases, with 11 bases left in between. The CDR3 is 14 residues long. CDR1 and CDR2 from the germline V gene are MNHEY and SMNVEV (reference sequence). The CDR3 protein is CASSLGGRAQPQHF. The CDR3 DNA reads as TGTGCCAGCAGTTTAGGGGGGAGGGCTCAGCCCCAGCATTTT.

The rearrangement uses TRBV6-1 and TRBJ2-1; 8 bases line up with TRBD1. The CDR3 extends over 16 amino acids. Germline values: CDR1 MNHNS, CDR2 SASEGT. Unmatched junction bases numbered 4, after V lost 0 bases and J lost 3 bases. CDR3 sequence reads: CASSEAWTGYYNEQFF. The CDR3 DNA reads as TGTGCCAGCAGTGAAGCCTGGACAGGGTACTACAATGAGCAGTTCTTC.

V gene TRBV28 combines with J gene TRBJ2-5; D ambiguous. The CDR3 contains 13 residues. V lost 5 bases and J 5 bases, leaving 12 bases between the germline ends. Germline CDR1 is MDHEN and CDR2 is SYDVKM. The CDR3 region is CASSPNTGETQYF. DNA of the CDR3: TGTGCCAGCAGTCCCAATACCGGGGAGACCCAGTACTTC.

J is TRBJ2-1 and V is TRBV28; TRBD2 matches at 9 bases. J lost 4 bases, V lost 7 bases, and 11 bases had no gene match. The CDR3 has 16 amino acids. Germline lookup yields CDR1 MDHEN and CDR2 SYDVKM. CDR3 DNA: TGTGCCAGCATAGGTTGGGGCCTAGCGGGATACAATGAGCAGTTCTTC. It encodes CASIGWGLAGYNEQFF.

The chain carries TRBV5-1 and TRBJ2-7, with TRBD1 as a possible D gene (7 bases). Between the trimmed V and J ends, which lost 4 bases and 0 bases, there was a span of 14 bases. The CDR3 covers 15 residues. CDR1 and CDR2 from the germline V gene are SGHRS and YFSETQ. The CDR3 sequence is CASSPGGGLSYEQYF. The CDR3 DNA reads TGCGCCAGCAGCCCAGGAGGGGGCCTCTCCTACGAGCAGTACTTC.

J is TRBJ2-4 and V is TRBV6-6; D remains unclear. V lost 5 bases to trimming and J lost 5 bases, with 7 bases between them. Germline CDR1 is MNHNY and CDR2 is SVGAGI (reference sequence). This CDR3 spans 12 amino acids. The CDR3 nucleotides are TGTGCCAGCAGTCTAGGCCAAAACATTCAGTACTTC. It yields the protein CASSLGQNIQYF.

V is TRBV6-6 and J is TRBJ1-2; 10 positions match TRBD1. Germline V gives CDR1 MNHNY, CDR2 SVGAGI (reference sequence). The CDR3 extends over 15 amino acids. The J segment lost 6 bases and the V segment lost 2 bases, leaving 6 bases of the junction unmatched. CDR3 DNA sequence: TGTGCCAGCAGTTACGGGACAGGGGCCCGTGATGGCTACACCTTC. Protein product: CASSYGTGARDGYTF.

The chain couples TRBV29-1 to TRBJ2-5; weak D call: TRBD1 (6 bases). V lost 2 bases to trimming and J lost 2 bases, with 9 bases between them. Per germline, CDR1 SQVTM and CDR2 ANQGSEA. The CDR3 loop spans 13 amino acids. CDR3 coding DNA: TGCAGCGTTGAACGGACAGCTCAAGAGACCCAGTACTTC. As protein: CSVERTAQETQYF.

The V call is TRBV18, the J call TRBJ2-1, with D possibly being TRBD1 (6 bases). Trimming took off 8 bases at V and 5 bases at J, with 13 bases between the two ends. The CDR3 consists of 13 residues. Per the germline V gene, CDR1 is KGHSH and CDR2 is LQKENI. CDR3 in amino acids: CASNTGTNNEQFF. CDR3 DNA: TGTGCCAGCAATACCGGGACAAACAATGAGCAGTTCTTC. Looking up the rest from reference TRBV18 and TRBJ2-1 gives the full variable domain: NAGVMQNPRHLVRRRGQEARLRCSPMKGHSHVYWYRQLPEEGLKFMVYLQKENIIDESGMPKERFSAEFPKEGPSILRIQQVVRGDSAAYFCASNTGTNNEQFFGPGTRLTVL.

The rearrangement uses TRBV5-1 and TRBJ2-7; D call uncertain. Germline CDR1 and CDR2: SGHRS and YFSETQ. V was cut by 3 bases and J by 4 bases, with 20 bases left in between. The CDR3 has 16 amino acids. The CDR3, as DNA: TGCGCCAGCAGCTCGAGAATTGGGCCAGCCAGTTACGAGCAGTACTTC. Translation gives CASSSRIGPASYEQYF. Full variable domain (rest looked up from reference TRBV5-1 and TRBJ2-7): KAGVTQTPRYLIKTRGQQVTLSCSPISGHRSVSWYQQTPGQGLQFLFEYFSETQRNKGNFPGRFSGRQFSNSRSEMNVSTLELGDSALYLCASSSRIGPASYEQYFGPGTRLTVT.

This sequence joins TRBV5-1 and TRBJ2-2, with 8 bases fitting TRBD1. This CDR3 region has 15 residues. The J segment lost 4 bases and the V segment lost 3 bases, leaving 5 bases of the junction unmatched. The V gene's germline CDR1 is SGHRS and CDR2 YFSETQ. CDR3 in amino acids: CASSSQGAVTGELFF. DNA of the CDR3: TGCGCCAGCAGCTCTCAGGGGGCAGTCACCGGGGAGCTGTTTTTT.

V and J are TRBV6-4 and TRBJ2-3, with TRBD1 identical over 7 bases. CDR1 and CDR2 from the germline V gene are MRHNA and SNTAGT. The J segment lost 2 bases and the V segment lost 4 bases, leaving 9 bases of the junction unmatched. This CDR3 has 16 residues. Here the CDR3 DNA reads TGTGCCAGCAGTGGACAGGGCCATAATTACACAGATACGCAGTATTTT. Its protein is CASSGQGHNYTDTQYF.